This is a list of T cell receptor beta chains from one sample in a study of CD8 T cells in ankylosing spondylitis. TCRdb re-derived calls from the 5' RACE reads in MiXCR, one entry per CDR3 protein. The table includes fewer than 400,000 distinct CDR3 sequences, roughly 14% detected once. The sequenced material came from blood, either unsorted or a sorted T cell fraction (not recorded which). Receptors originate from a male donor with ankylosing spondylitis or in good health (not recorded which). Each CDR3 is given with its conserved first and last residue. D genes are given only for firm matches. Not every row has a clone size; where given, it reads once, few, many or a size class.

CDR3 protein,CDR3 DNA,D gene,V gene,clone size,J gene
CASSLRTTGELFF,TGCGCCAGCAGCCTAAGGACCACCGGGGAGCTGTTTTTT,.,TRBV5-1,few,TRBJ2-2
CASSLRDQETQYF,TGTGCCAGCAGCCTCCGGGACCAAGAGACCCAGTACTTC,.,TRBV7-9,.,TRBJ2-5
CASSPRSDTQYF,TGTGCCAGCAGCCCCCGGTCAGATACGCAGTATTTT,.,TRBV7-2,few,TRBJ2-3
CASSESTVREQYF,TGCGCCAGCAGTGAGTCGACTGTGAGAGAGCAGTACTTC,.,TRBV10-1,many,TRBJ2-7
CASRGTGGVGYTF,TGTGCCAGCAGAGGGACAGGGGGTGTGGGCTACACCTTC,TRBD1,TRBV12-3/TRBV12-4,many,TRBJ1-2
CASSPKGSHEQYF,TGTGCCAGCTCGCCGAAGGGGAGTCACGAGCAGTACTTC,.,TRBV18,.,TRBJ2-7
CASSYLARQGGISYEQYF,TGTGCCAGCAGCTACTTGGCCCGACAGGGTGGAATCTCCTACGAGCAGTACTTC,TRBD1,TRBV7-8,.,TRBJ2-7
CASSRASETQYF,TGTGCCAGCAGCCGGGCGTCAGAGACCCAGTACTTC,.,TRBV7-9,.,TRBJ2-5
CASSLGANQETQYF,TGCGCCAGCAGCTTGGGTGCAAATCAAGAGACCCAGTACTTC,.,TRBV5-1,.,TRBJ2-5
CASTDSGEETQYF,TGTGCCAGCACCGATAGCGGGGAAGAGACCCAGTACTTC,TRBD2,TRBV18,few,TRBJ2-5
CASSQTGAAFYGYTF,TGCGCCAGCAGCCAGACAGGGGCCGCTTTCTATGGCTACACCTTC,TRBD1,TRBV4-1,few,TRBJ1-2
CASGPGSTDTQYF,TGTGCCAGCGGCCCGGGGAGCACAGATACGCAGTATTTT,.,TRBV5-2,.,TRBJ2-3
CASSSDGTGEGSPLHF,TGTGCCAGCAGTTCAGACGGGACAGGGGAGGGTTCACCCCTCCACTTT,TRBD1,TRBV12-3/TRBV12-4,many,TRBJ1-6
CASSLLGRTNYGYTF,TGTGCCAGCAGTTTACTAGGCAGAACGAACTATGGCTACACCTTC,.,TRBV12-3/TRBV12-4,.,TRBJ1-2
CASSRDRGQIGELFF,TGTGCCAGCAGTCGGGACAGGGGGCAAATCGGGGAGCTGTTTTTT,TRBD1,TRBV2,few,TRBJ2-2
CASSQGGRENYGYTF,TGTGCCAGCAGCCAAGGTGGGAGAGAAAACTATGGCTACACCTTC,.,TRBV3-1,few,TRBJ1-2
CASSLGDSGETQYF,TGTGCCAGCAGTTTAGGGGACTCAGGAGAGACCCAGTACTTC,.,TRBV27,few,TRBJ2-5
CASSLLATEDEQFF,TGTGCCAGCAGCTTACTAGCGACAGAGGATGAGCAGTTCTTC,.,TRBV7-9,few,TRBJ2-1
CASSLLSGYYGYTF,TGTGCCAGCAGTTTATTGTCGGGGTACTATGGCTACACCTTC,.,TRBV12-3/TRBV12-4,.,TRBJ1-2
CSVGGAFF,TGCAGCGTAGGGGGAGCTTTCTTT,.,TRBV29-1,few,TRBJ1-1
CASSSGSLVGTQYF,TGTGCCAGCAGTTCGGGGTCGCTGGTCGGGACCCAGTACTTC,.,TRBV6-5,.,TRBJ2-5
CSAHTSGRRNEQFF,TGCAGTGCTCATACTAGCGGGAGAAGGAATGAGCAGTTCTTC,TRBD2,TRBV20-1,few,TRBJ2-1
CASSKGVGETQYF,TGTGCCAGCAGCAAAGGGGTGGGCGAGACCCAGTACTTC,.,TRBV5-6,few,TRBJ2-5
CASSQEPQGQETQYF,TGTGCCAGCAGCCAAGAACCACAGGGGCAAGAGACCCAGTACTTC,TRBD1,TRBV3-1,few,TRBJ2-5
CASSFEGGYGYTF,TGTGCCAGCAGTTTCGAAGGGGGTTATGGCTACACCTTC,.,TRBV12-3/TRBV12-4,.,TRBJ1-2
CASSYPGGQETQYF,TGTGCCAGCAGTTACCCGGGAGGCCAAGAGACCCAGTACTTC,TRBD2,TRBV6-5,few,TRBJ2-5
CASSTITTGTNYGYTF,TGTGCCAGCAGTACCATTACGACGGGAACAAACTATGGCTACACCTTC,.,TRBV27,few,TRBJ1-2
CASSKRWQDLWYGYTF,TGTGCCAGCAGCAAACGATGGCAGGACCTCTGGTATGGCTACACCTTC,.,TRBV5-6,many,TRBJ1-2
CASSLEGTSYEQYF,TGTGCCAGCAGCTTAGAGGGCACCTCCTACGAGCAGTACTTC,.,TRBV7-9,.,TRBJ2-7
CASMLVRGTEAFF,TGTGCCAGCATGCTGGTACGGGGCACTGAAGCTTTCTTT,.,TRBV27,few,TRBJ1-1
CAISQGGELSEQYF,TGTGCCATCTCCCAAGGGGGCGAATTAAGCGAGCAGTACTTC,TRBD1,TRBV10-3,.,TRBJ2-7
CASSWTGSLDTGELFF,TGTGCCAGCAGCTGGACAGGGAGCTTGGACACCGGGGAGCTGTTTTTT,TRBD1,TRBV5-5,.,TRBJ2-2
CASRRTIYTDTQYF,TGTGCCAGCAGGCGGACTATATACACAGATACGCAGTATTTT,.,TRBV6-1,few,TRBJ2-3
CATSKGLTGELFF,TGTGCCACCAGCAAGGGACTAACCGGGGAGCTGTTTTTT,TRBD2,TRBV15,.,TRBJ2-2
CSVETGLSYEQYF,TGCAGCGTTGAAACAGGGTTGTCCTACGAGCAGTACTTC,.,TRBV29-1,few,TRBJ2-7
CAISEYSSRGTEAFF,TGTGCCATCAGTGAGTACTCCTCGAGGGGGACTGAAGCTTTCTTT,.,TRBV10-3,.,TRBJ1-1
CASSLGIRSYYGYTF,TGCGCCAGCAGCTTGGGGATACGCTCGTACTATGGCTACACCTTC,.,TRBV5-1,.,TRBJ1-2
CAWSRGRKNIQYF,TGTGCCTGGAGTAGGGGAAGGAAAAACATTCAGTACTTC,.,TRBV30,.,TRBJ2-4
CASSLELSGQGSNYEQYF,TGCGCCAGCAGCTTGGAGCTCTCGGGACAGGGGTCAAACTACGAGCAGTACTTC,TRBD1,TRBV5-1,few,TRBJ2-7
CASSPSATQYF,TGTGCCAGCAGTCCCTCCGCGACCCAGTACTTC,.,TRBV12-3/TRBV12-4,many,TRBJ2-5
CASSQGTVPSEAFF,TGTGCCAGCAGCCAGGGGACAGTACCATCTGAAGCTTTCTTT,TRBD1,TRBV7-2,.,TRBJ1-1
CASSSVRQNTGELFF,TGTGCCAGCAGCTCCGTGCGACAGAACACCGGGGAGCTGTTTTTT,.,TRBV11-2,.,TRBJ2-2
CASSQDARGQETQYF,TGCGCCAGCAGCCAAGACGCTAGAGGCCAAGAGACCCAGTACTTC,.,TRBV4-1,.,TRBJ2-5
CATQETGSHSGNTIYF,TGTGCCACCCAGGAGACAGGGTCCCACTCTGGAAACACCATATATTTT,TRBD1,TRBV10-3,few,TRBJ1-3
CASSKAQVDTQYF,TGTGCCAGCAGTAAGGCCCAGGTAGATACGCAGTATTTT,.,TRBV6-6,.,TRBJ2-3
CASSLGTGYGYGYTF,TGCGCCAGCAGCTTGGGCACAGGGTACGGCTATGGCTACACTTTC,.,TRBV5-1,few,TRBJ1-2
CASSPGGTANRNIQYF,TGTGCCAGCAGCCCAGGGGGGACAGCCAACCGGAACATTCAGTACTTC,.,TRBV7-9,.,TRBJ2-4
CASSEEAAYNSPLHF,TGTGCCAGCAGTGAAGAGGCAGCCTATAATTCACCCCTCCACTTT,.,TRBV6-1,.,TRBJ1-6
CSAREDTNYGYTF,TGCAGTGCTAGAGAGGACACGAACTATGGCTACACCTTC,.,TRBV20-1,.,TRBJ1-2
CASRGVLTQFF,TGTGCCAGCAGGGGGGTTTTAACGCAGTTCTTC,.,TRBV6-5,.,TRBJ2-1